The 8 T cell receptor beta chains below all came from one sample that was sequenced in a study of tumor-infiltrating lymphocytes in primary liver carcinoma. TCR beta cDNA was prepared out of 500 ng total RNA by means of a constant-region primer. What produced the TCR beta libraries was three nested multiplex PCR rounds using slightly modified ARM-PCR. Forward primers for TRBV1-TRBV30 and a C-beta reverse primer served the first two PCR rounds, at approximately 10 cycles each. TCRdb reprocessed the multiplex PCR reads via MiXCR and lists one record per CDR3 protein. The table includes fewer than 110,000 distinct CDR3 sequences, about two thirds detected once. From unsorted bulk tissue weighing roughly 17-34 mg, DNA and RNA were co-extracted. Sequenced sample: liver tumor tissue from sampling region 2. The sample's subset: tumor region T2, inferior pole. The source is a woman in her sixties with primary liver carcinoma and hepatitis B virus infection.

This clonotype was detected only a few times. This may be a read error, as it is one base from a much larger clone. The V call is TRBV6-1, the J call TRBJ2-7; D is perhaps TRBD1 or TRBD2 (6 bases each). The V end lost 5 bases, the J end lost 4 bases, and 18 bases lay between the germline ends. Per germline, CDR1 MNHNS and CDR2 SASEGT. This CDR3 has 15 residues. CDR3 in amino acids: CASSKGDLCTYEQYF. The CDR3 coding sequence is TGTGCCAGCAGTAAGGGGGACTTATGCACTTACGAGCAGTACTTC.

On this clonotype: This sequence may be a read error, since a much larger clone differs from it by one base. This chain uses TRBV5-6 with TRBJ1-2; TRBD1 might be the D (5 bases). The germline V gene has CDR1 SGHDT and CDR2 YYEEEE. The CDR3 contains 15 residues. The CDR3 coding sequence is TGTACCAGCAGCTTCAGACGGGCAGGGAACTATGGCTACACCTTC. Its translation: CTSSFRRAGNYGYTF.

This clonotype has a count of ten or more. The chain combines TRBV4-1 with TRBJ2-1; the match to TRBD2 covers 9 bases. Germline V gene lookup returns CDR1 MGHRA and CDR2 YSYEKL. The CDR3 has 17 residues. After removal of 6 bases from V and 3 bases from J, the junction contained 12 bases not matched to a gene. The CDR3: CASRRRREGSVYNEQFF. CDR3 coding DNA: TGCGCCAGCAGGAGGAGGCGGGAGGGCTCGGTCTACAATGAGCAGTTCTTC.

This clonotype was seen once. V is TRBV11-2 and J is TRBJ1-1; no clear D. Germline CDR1 is SGHAT and CDR2 is FQNNGV. Trimming stripped 5 bases from V and 1 base from J, with 17 bases between. The CDR3 is 16 amino acids. DNA for the CDR3: TGTGCCAGCAGCCCATGGAGGAGCACACCGAACACTGAAGCTTTCTTT. This sequence encodes CASSPWRSTPNTEAFF.

CDR3 in DNA: TGTGTCAATACGACTCCTGGGCGGGAGGCAAGGGGGGGGCAGTACTTC. Translating it yields CVNTTPGREARGGQYF. This sequence joins TRBV11-2 and TRBJ2-7; TRBD2 matches 8 bases. CDR1 SGHAT and CDR2 FQNNGV come from the germline V gene. This CDR3 has 16 residues.

Comment on this clonotype: Since no conserved phenylalanine or tryptophan closes the CDR3, a read error is the likely cause. This chain connects TRBV28 to TRBJ2-1; weak D call: TRBD2 (6 bases). Germline CDR1 MDHEN, CDR2 SYDVKM. The CDR3 length is 16 residues. CDR3 region: CARSSPVGGTYNEQFL. CDR3 DNA sequence: TGTGCCCGCAGTTCTCCAGTCGGGGGTACCTATAATGAGCAGTTCCTC.

As to this clonotype: Because it lacks the conserved phenylalanine or tryptophan at the end, this CDR3 is likely a read error. The chain combines TRBV4-2 with TRBJ2-1; D is perhaps TRBD1 (5 bases). Germline V gene lookup returns CDR1 LGHNA and CDR2 YNFKEQ. The CDR3 length is 12 residues. The CDR3 DNA reads TGTGTCAGCAGCCAAGGGGCTAATCAGCAGTTCTTA. Translated, it gives CVSSQGANQQFL.

On this clonotype: This is likely a read error, given that the CDR3 carries no conserved phenylalanine or tryptophan at its end. V is TRBV11-2 and J is TRBJ2-1; D call uncertain. The V end lost 0 bases, the J end lost 13 bases, and 7 bases lay between the germline ends. From germline, CDR1 is SGHAT and CDR2 FQNNGV. There are 11 residues in the CDR3. The CDR3 here is CASSLDMDQFM. The CDR3 DNA reads TGTGCCAGCAGCTTAGATATGGATCAGTTCATG.